A single sample gave rise to the 23 T cell receptor beta chains below, sequenced in a study of T cells in Graves' hyperthyroidism and ophthalmopathy. Amplification targeted TCR beta CDR3 regions from RNA transcripts. Researchers ran a first-round RT-PCR on the TCR CDR3 using the HTBI primer set. Each CDR3 protein is one row after TCRdb ran MiXCR on the multiplex PCR reads. The sample contains 620,000 or so distinct CDR3 sequences, about 14% of which appear only once. The sample consisted of blood. These receptors originate from a woman aged 50 to 60 with Graves' ophthalmopathy.

In this sample, this clonotype turned up many times. This sequence joins TRBV28 and TRBJ1-4; tentative D call: TRBD1 (6 bases). The V and J ends lost 5 bases and 5 bases respectively, with 15 bases between them. The germline V gene has CDR1 MDHEN and CDR2 SYDVKM. This CDR3 has 15 residues. The CDR3 protein is CASSPMDSRNEKLFF. The CDR3 DNA reads as TGTGCCAGCAGTCCGATGGACAGCCGGAATGAAAAACTGTTTTTT.

The chain combines TRBV6-1 with TRBJ2-3; 9 bases fit TRBD1. Germline values: CDR1 MNHNS, CDR2 SASEGT. This CDR3 region has 14 residues. The junction had 6 bases not matched to a gene; V was cut back by 6 bases and J by 5 bases. The CDR3 reads CASRQGALGDTQYF. In nucleotides, the CDR3 is TGTGCCAGCAGACAGGGGGCCCTCGGAGATACGCAGTATTTT.

This clonotype was seen a handful of times. The genes are TRBV12-3 or TRBV12-4 and TRBJ2-1; 8 bases map to TRBD1. The CDR3 totals 12 residues. V was clipped by 6 bases and J by 15 bases; unmatched bases: 10. CDR3 loop: CASSRGQGIRFF. The CDR3 DNA follows: TGTGCCAGCAGCCGTGGACAGGGAATAAGGTTCTTC.

V is TRBV11-2 and J is TRBJ2-1; D might be TRBD2 (6 bases). The germline V gene has CDR1 SGHAT and CDR2 FQNNGV. V was cut by 4 bases and J by 6 bases, with 13 bases left in between. CDR3 length: 14 residues. CDR3 sequence reads: CASSSREGVNEQFF. The CDR3 DNA reads as TGTGCCAGCAGCTCGCGGGAAGGAGTCAATGAGCAGTTCTTC.

With regard to this clonotype: This may stem from a read error, because a much larger clone lies one nucleotide away. The genes are TRBV12-3 or TRBV12-4 and TRBJ1-2, with unresolved D. CDR3 length: 11 amino acids. Trimming pared 3 bases from V and 7 bases from J, leaving 6 bases between. CDR3 nucleotides: TGTGCCAGCAGTTTTGGGTTTGGCTACACCTTC. Protein product: CASSFGFGYTF.

Remarks on this clonotype: A much larger clone sits a single nucleotide away, making a read error possible. CDR3 sequence reads: CSAVRDRVHKQYF. The CDR3 DNA sequence: TGCAGTGCTGTTAGGGACAGGGTCCACAAGCAGTACTTC. The V and J genes are TRBV20-1 and TRBJ2-7; the match to TRBD1 covers 9 bases. V was clipped by 5 bases and J by 8 bases; unmatched bases: 10. CDR3 size: 13 residues. Germline CDR1 and CDR2: DFQATT and SNEGSKA (reference sequence).

The CDR3: CASSPPGGGSSAGELFF. The CDR3 DNA sequence: TGTGCCAGCAGCCCTCCGGGGGGAGGGTCGTCGGCCGGGGAGCTGTTTTTT. V is TRBV9 and J is TRBJ2-2, with 7 bases identical to TRBD2. Unmatched junction bases numbered 15, after V lost 4 bases and J lost 6 bases. The CDR3 has 17 residues. Germline V gene data show CDR1 as SGDLS and CDR2 as YYNGEE.

This clonotype was counted many times. The V call is TRBV7-6, the J call TRBJ2-7, with 8 bases matching TRBD2. CDR1 and CDR2 (germline): SGHVS, FNYEAQ. The CDR3 is 17 residues long. V dropped 1 base and J dropped 4; count of bases not matched to a gene: 12. In DNA, the CDR3 is TGTGCCAGCAGCTTAGGGAACAGCGGGAGTTCTGTTTACGAGCAGTACTTC. Translated: CASSLGNSGSSVYEQYF.

This chain uses TRBV9 with TRBJ1-5; D gene uncertain. Germline lookup yields CDR1 SGDLS and CDR2 YYNGEE. The V and J ends lost 4 bases and 5 bases respectively, with 16 bases between them. The length of the CDR3 is 15 residues. For the CDR3, the DNA is TGTGCCAGCAGCCTCGGCGGACTAAACTATCAGCCCCAGCATTTT. This gives the protein CASSLGGLNYQPQHF.

At least ten counts were recorded for this clonotype. This sequence joins TRBV5-5 and TRBJ1-2; no clear D gene. Germline CDR1 and CDR2: SGHKS and YYEKEE (reference sequence). V was shortened by 0 bases and J by 4 bases, with 10 bases between the two germline ends. The CDR3 is 14 amino acids. CDR3 sequence (DNA): TGTGCCAGCAGCTTGGCTGCGCTACGCTATGGCTACACCTTC. Translating gives CASSLAALRYGYTF.

This clonotype was detected ten times or more. The V call is TRBV28, the J call TRBJ1-5; TRBD1 matches at 8 bases. In germline, CDR1 is MDHEN, CDR2 SYDVKM. J lost 6 bases, V lost 0 bases, and 7 bases had no gene match. The CDR3 sequence is 16 residues long. CDR3 in DNA: TGTGCCAGCAGTTTATGGCAGGGGGCGCATGGTCAGCCCCAGCATTTT. This gives the protein CASSLWQGAHGQPQHF.

The chain uses TRBV7-8 and TRBJ2-3; 9 bases are shared with TRBD2. Germline lookup yields CDR1 SGHVS and CDR2 FQNEAQ. CDR3 size: 16 residues. J was trimmed by 1 base and V by 5 bases; bases with no gene match: 7. The CDR3 region is CASSVGLARGTDTQYF. The DNA of the CDR3 is TGTGCCAGCAGCGTCGGACTAGCGAGGGGCACAGATACGCAGTATTTT.

This chain links TRBV24-1 with TRBJ2-7, with D possibly being TRBD2 (5 bases). The CDR3 covers 13 residues. Trimming left V 5 bases short and J 3 bases short, with 10 bases between. The germline gives CDR1 KGHDR, CDR2 SFDVKD. The CDR3 region is CATSAGLHYEQYF. The CDR3 region has the DNA TGTGCCACCAGTGCAGGACTTCACTACGAGCAGTACTTC.

In its sample, this clonotype was seen many times. J is TRBJ2-7 and V is TRBV28, with 8 nucleotides matching TRBD1. The germline V gene encodes CDR1 MDHEN and CDR2 SYDVKM. After removal of 4 bases from V and 2 bases from J, the junction contained 19 bases not matched to a gene. This CDR3 spans 19 amino acids. CDR3: CASSSPPDRAGTAPYEQYF. CDR3 DNA sequence: TGTGCCAGCAGTTCCCCCCCGGACAGGGCCGGGACCGCCCCCTACGAGCAGTACTTC.

This clonotype came up a few times. The rearrangement joins TRBV25-1 to TRBJ1-1; D ambiguous. This CDR3 contains 14 residues. V was trimmed by 7 bases and J by 4 bases, leaving 16 bases between them. Germline CDR1 reads MGHDK; CDR2 reads SYGVNS. DNA of the CDR3: TGTGCCAGCAAGATAGGAGGGTGGTCCACTGAAGCTTTCTTT. Protein: CASKIGGWSTEAFF.

This clonotype occurred many times. The rearrangement uses TRBV6-1 and TRBJ1-2; D is uncertain. Germline V gene data show CDR1 as MNHNS and CDR2 as SASEGT. V lost 10 bases, J lost 5 bases, and 17 bases lay in between. The CDR3 runs 13 residues. DNA of the CDR3: TGTGCCACCCGAACTGTGGAATCGTATGGCTACACCTTC. Encoded protein: CATRTVESYGYTF.

This clonotype has just a few counts. V and J are TRBV14 and TRBJ1-3; 8 nucleotides agree with TRBD1. The CDR3 consists of 15 residues. Germline V CDR1 and CDR2: SGHDN, FVKESK. The V segment lost 1 base and the J segment 4 bases; nucleotides outside the gene matches: 3. For the CDR3, the DNA is TGTGCCAGCAGCCAAGGAACAGGGGGAGGAAACACCATATATTTT. Protein: CASSQGTGGGNTIYF.

This clonotype was seen many times. The V gene is TRBV27, the J gene TRBJ2-1; a possible D gene is TRBD1 (5 bases). The CDR3 extends over 16 amino acids. Germline values: CDR1 MNHEY, CDR2 SMNVEV (reference sequence). Trimming cost V 3 bases and J 0 bases, with 12 bases left between them. In nucleotides, the CDR3 is TGTGCCAGCAGTTTCAGGGTAGTGGGCTCCTACAATGAGCAGTTCTTC. Amino acid sequence: CASSFRVVGSYNEQFF.

This clonotype was found many times. The V gene is TRBV28, the J gene TRBJ2-7; perhaps TRBD1 as D (6 bases). Germline V gene sequence: CDR1 MDHEN, CDR2 SYDVKM. V was pared by 3 bases and J by 2 bases, with 11 bases between. The CDR3 consists of 14 residues. The CDR3 DNA sequence: TGTGCCAGCAGTTTTCCGGGACAAGCCTACGAGCAGTACTTC. Translation: CASSFPGQAYEQYF.

The CDR3, as DNA: TGTGCCAGCAGTTCCCTGGGACTAGCGGACAGCTACGAGCAGTACTTC. Its translation is CASSSLGLADSYEQYF. The gene calls are TRBV6-1 and TRBJ2-7, with TRBD2 matching over 11 bases. The trim removed 5 bases at V and 3 bases at J, leaving 9 bases unmatched. The CDR3 is 16 amino acids. Per the germline V gene, CDR1 is MNHNS and CDR2 is SASEGT.

This clonotype was counted once. CDR3 coding DNA: TGCAGTGCCCAGCCCTGGCAGGGGGCTGTGGGCAATCAGCCCCAGCATTTT. This sequence encodes CSAQPWQGAVGNQPQHF. The chain couples TRBV20-1 to TRBJ1-5, with TRBD1 matching 8 bases. There are 17 residues in the CDR3. Germline CDR1 DFQATT, CDR2 SNEGSKA (reference sequence). With 6 bases clipped from V and 2 bases from J, the junction kept 15 bases outside the gene matches.

This clonotype has a count of ten or more. The chain joins TRBV20-1 to TRBJ1-1, with a weak D call TRBD1 (5 bases). Per the germline V gene, CDR1 is DFQATT and CDR2 is SNEGSKA (reference sequence). The germline V and J ends were trimmed by 1 base and 5 bases, with 11 bases remaining between them. The CDR3 contains 13 residues. CDR3 nucleotides: TGCAGTGCTAGAGCCTCCCGGGGGACTGAAGCTTTCTTT. Translation: CSARASRGTEAFF.

Many counts were recorded for this clonotype. The CDR3 region has the DNA TGTGCCAGCAGCTTAGGAAGAGGTGGATTTATAACCTACAATGAGCAGTTCTTC. Encoded protein: CASSLGRGGFITYNEQFF. The chain couples TRBV11-2 to TRBJ2-1, with D unresolved. V lost 1 base, J lost 2 bases, and 18 bases lay in between. CDR3 size: 18 residues. Germline-derived CDR1 and CDR2 are SGHAT and FQNNGV.